A selection of T cell receptor beta chains follows, all from one sample in a study of OX40 agonist ivuxolimab in advanced cancers. The method was immunoSEQ multiplex PCR; TCRdb's version includes in-frame clones alone and lacks a portion of them. The data show roughly 97,000 clones, around 85% seen once. Specimen: CD4+ or CD8+ T cells sorted from blood, collected in a trial of the OX40 agonist ivuxolimab. The receptors derive from an adult with an advanced solid tumor such as melanoma, head and neck, liver or kidney cancer. CDR3s include the opening cysteine and the closing phenylalanine or tryptophan. The D gene is left open where the match is weak. Clone size, where shown, is once, few, many, or a class for clones that have expanded.

v_gene: TRBV18; d_gene: NA; abundance: NA; j_gene: TRBJ2-3; CDR3aa: CASSPTNVGDTQYF; CDR3nt: TGTGCCAGCTCACCGACTAATGTAGGGGATACGCAGTATTTT
v_gene: TRBV7-2; d_gene: NA; abundance: NA; j_gene: TRBJ1-2; CDR3aa: CASSNGRFYGYTF; CDR3nt: TGTGCCAGCAGCAACGGGCGGTTCTATGGCTACACCTTC
v_gene: TRBV27; d_gene: NA; abundance: NA; j_gene: TRBJ2-5; CDR3aa: CASSPPNRVGETQYF; CDR3nt: TGTGCCAGCAGTCCACCCAACAGGGTCGGAGAGACCCAGTACTTC
v_gene: TRBV21-1; d_gene: NA; abundance: NA; j_gene: TRBJ1-5; CDR3aa: CASPLKSGYSNQPQHF; CDR3nt: TGTGCCAGCCCGTTAAAGAGCGGCTATAGCAATCAGCCCCAGCATTTT
v_gene: TRBV18; d_gene: NA; abundance: NA; j_gene: TRBJ1-1; CDR3aa: CASSLIEGNTEAFF; CDR3nt: TGTGCCAGCTCACTTATAGAGGGTAACACTGAAGCTTTCTTT
v_gene: TRBV6-5; d_gene: NA; abundance: NA; j_gene: TRBJ2-2; CDR3aa: CASRRRQNTGELFF; CDR3nt: TGTGCCAGCAGACGTAGGCAGAACACCGGGGAGCTGTTTTTT
v_gene: TRBV4-2; d_gene: NA; abundance: NA; j_gene: TRBJ2-7; CDR3aa: CASSQERGSGEQYF; CDR3nt: TGTGCCAGCAGCCAAGAGAGGGGAAGTGGCGAGCAGTACTTC
v_gene: TRBV27; d_gene: NA; abundance: few; j_gene: TRBJ2-7; CDR3aa: CASSPNLAGEQYF; CDR3nt: TGTGCCAGCAGTCCGAACCTAGCAGGCGAGCAGTACTTC
v_gene: TRBV25-1; d_gene: NA; abundance: NA; j_gene: TRBJ1-2; CDR3aa: CASSDRGTYGYTF; CDR3nt: TGTGCCAGCAGTGATCGGGGAACCTATGGCTACACCTTC
v_gene: TRBV19; d_gene: TRBD2; abundance: NA; j_gene: TRBJ2-3; CDR3aa: CASRAGTSGGDTDTQYF; CDR3nt: TGTGCCAGTAGAGCCGGGACTAGCGGGGGGGACACAGATACGCAGTATTTT
v_gene: TRBV30; d_gene: TRBD2; abundance: NA; j_gene: TRBJ2-4; CDR3aa: CACGIAGILAKNIQYF; CDR3nt: TGTGCCTGCGGAATAGCGGGGATACTAGCCAAAAACATTCAGTACTTC
v_gene: TRBV18; d_gene: NA; abundance: NA; j_gene: TRBJ2-6; CDR3aa: CASSPMQVTSSGANVLTF; CDR3nt: TGTGCCAGCTCACCAATGCAAGTTACCTCCTCTGGGGCCAACGTCCTGACTTTC
v_gene: TRBV27; d_gene: TRBD1; abundance: NA; j_gene: TRBJ1-2; CDR3aa: CASRRLGQGVNYGYTF; CDR3nt: TGTGCCAGCCGTAGGCTCGGACAGGGGGTAAACTATGGCTACACCTTC
v_gene: TRBV7-9; d_gene: TRBD1; abundance: once; j_gene: TRBJ2-6; CDR3aa: CASSSRDRVSSGANVLTF; CDR3nt: TGTGCCAGCAGCTCGAGGGACAGGGTTTCCTCTGGGGCCAACGTCCTGACTTTC
v_gene: TRBV19; d_gene: NA; abundance: NA; j_gene: TRBJ1-2; CDR3aa: CASSNPGRGYGYTF; CDR3nt: TGTGCCAGTAGTAACCCGGGGAGGGGCTATGGCTACACCTTC
v_gene: TRBV23-1; d_gene: NA; abundance: NA; j_gene: TRBJ2-3; CDR3aa: CASPPRVDTQYF; CDR3nt: TGCGCCAGCCCCCCCCGCGTAGATACGCAGTATTTT
v_gene: TRBV5-4; d_gene: NA; abundance: few; j_gene: TRBJ2-3; CDR3aa: CASSLEVAADTQYF; CDR3nt: TGTGCCAGCAGCTTGGAAGTAGCGGCAGATACGCAGTATTTT
v_gene: TRBV5-5; d_gene: NA; abundance: NA; j_gene: TRBJ1-5; CDR3aa: CASSFERAQPQHF; CDR3nt: TGTGCCAGCAGCTTCGAGAGGGCGCAGCCCCAGCATTTT